Listed here are 13 T cell receptor beta chains from one sample, sequenced in a study of blood T cell repertoires in COVID-19. The data were produced by immunoSEQ multiplex PCR, yet TCRdb's version contains in-frame clones alone and is incomplete. In the table there are 150,000 to 180,000 clones, 84% of which are singletons. Sequenced sample: PBMCs or T cells enriched from blood (not recorded which). The receptor source for this set is a man aged 50 to 59 who had recovered from COVID-19.

This clone has just a few counts. The chain employs TRBV19 and TRBJ2-7, with a tentative D call TRBD2 (5 bases). This CDR3 has 15 amino acids. Trimming stripped 3 bases from V and 3 bases from J, with 15 bases between. In germline, CDR1 is LNHDA, CDR2 SQIVND (reference sequence). CDR3 amino acids: CASSIGKEALYEQYF. CDR3 DNA sequence: TGTGCCAGTAGTATTGGGAAGGAGGCCCTCTACGAGCAGTACTTC.

This sequence joins TRBV7-2 and TRBJ1-6, with 8 bases that match TRBD1. The CDR3 runs 13 residues. V was clipped by 8 bases and J by 9 bases; unmatched bases: 6. Germline V CDR1 and CDR2: SGHTA, FQGNSA. In DNA, the CDR3 is TGTGCCAGCGGTGGACAGGGTAGTTCACCCCTCCACTTT. This translates into CASGGQGSSPLHF.

This chain uses TRBV7-2 with TRBJ1-5; D not resolved. The V and J ends lost 2 bases and 0 bases respectively, with 5 bases between them. Germline assignment: CDR1 SGHTA and CDR2 FQGNSA. The CDR3 runs to 14 residues. For the CDR3, the DNA is TGTGCCAGCAGCTTATTATATAGCAATCAGCCCCAGCATTTT. Residues: CASSLLYSNQPQHF.

This clone was found once. V and J are TRBV4-3 and TRBJ1-5; D is unclear. V shed 1 base and J shed 6 bases, with 10 bases lying between them. CDR3 length: 14 residues. Germline V gene lookup returns CDR1 LGHNA and CDR2 YSLEER. Written as DNA, the CDR3 is TGCGCCAGCAGCCAAGGCCCACACAGTCAGCCCCAGCATTTT. Protein sequence: CASSQGPHSQPQHF.

J is TRBJ1-2 and V is TRBV3-1 (or the pseudogene TRBV3-2), with 9 nucleotides matching TRBD1. V gave up 0 bases and J gave up 5 bases; unmatched junction bases: 4. The CDR3 totals 15 residues. Germline-derived CDR1 and CDR2 are LGHDT and YNNKEL (reference sequence). The CDR3 region is CASSQDGDREYGYTF. The CDR3 nucleotides are TGTGCCAGCAGCCAAGATGGGGACAGGGAATATGGCTACACCTTC.

V gene TRBV12-3 or TRBV12-4 combines with J gene TRBJ2-2; D call uncertain. The V and J ends lost 2 bases and 7 bases respectively, with 5 bases between them. The CDR3 has 12 residues. Here the CDR3 DNA reads TGTGCCAGCAGTTTACTCGTCGGGGAGCTGTTTTTT. The encoded protein is CASSLLVGELFF.

This clone was recorded once. J is TRBJ2-7 and V is TRBV5-5; D may be TRBD1 (5 bases). Germline V gives CDR1 SGHKS, CDR2 YYEKEE (reference sequence). V lost 4 bases to trimming and J lost 0 bases, with 14 bases between them. The CDR3 length is 15 residues. This CDR3 reads CASSTDRSRSYEQYF. In DNA form, the CDR3 reads TGTGCCAGCAGCACCGACAGATCTCGCTCCTACGAGCAGTACTTC.

The CDR3 coding sequence is TGTGCCTGGAGTGTACGGGGGACAGGGAGTTCCCACGAGCAGTACTTC. Its protein is CAWSVRGTGSSHEQYF. This sequence joins TRBV30 and TRBJ2-7, with 9 bases matching TRBD1. Trimming took 0 bases from V and 5 from J; bases not matched to a gene: 11. Germline CDR1 reads GTSNPN; CDR2 reads SVGIG (reference sequence). The CDR3 extends over 16 amino acids.

The rearrangement links TRBV5-8 to TRBJ2-3; D is unclear. The V gene's germline CDR1 is SGHTS and CDR2 YDEGEE. There are 13 residues in the CDR3. The V gene lost 6 bases and the J gene lost 1 base, with 9 bases spanning the gap. For the CDR3, the DNA is TGTGCCAGCAACTCCTTCGGCACAGATACGCAGTATTTT. Translation gives CASNSFGTDTQYF. The entire variable domain, with the rest obtained from reference TRBV5-8 and TRBJ2-3, is as follows: EAGVTQSPTHLIKTRGQQATLRCSPISGHTSVYWYQQALGLGLQFLLWYDEGEERNRGNFPPRFSGRQFPNYSSELNVNALELEDSALYLCASNSFGTDTQYFGPGTRLTVL.

This clone was picked up one time. This chain connects TRBV18 to TRBJ2-7; TRBD1 matches at 8 bases. The CDR3 sequence is 16 residues long. Unmatched junction bases numbered 10, after V lost 1 base and J lost 5 bases. Germline assignment: CDR1 KGHSH and CDR2 LQKENI. The CDR3 is CASSPRTGTGVDEQYF. CDR3 DNA: TGTGCCAGCTCACCACGGACCGGGACAGGCGTGGACGAGCAGTACTTC.

The CDR3 sequence: CARSLAPMTSEKETQYF. The CDR3, as DNA: TGTGCCAGAAGCTTGGCGCCGATGACTAGTGAAAAAGAGACCCAGTACTTC. This chain joins TRBV5-3 and TRBJ2-5, with TRBD2 as a possible D gene (6 bases). TRBV5-3 is sorted into the ORF group, with uncertain function. Trimming pared 0 bases from V and 3 bases from J, leaving 18 bases between. This CDR3 spans 17 amino acids.

V usage is TRBV2 and J usage is TRBJ2-5, with 11 bases identical to TRBD1. V shed 6 bases and J 5 bases; nucleotides not matched to a gene: 8. Germline CDR1 and CDR2: SNHLY and FYNNEI. This CDR3 has 15 amino acids. CDR3 in DNA: TGTGCCAGCAGAGCGGACAGGGGGCGTATCGAGACCCAGTACTTC. Protein: CASRADRGRIETQYF.

Ten or more counts support this clone. This chain connects TRBV6-8 to TRBJ2-2; TRBD1 might be the D (6 bases). From germline, CDR1 is MNHGY and CDR2 SAAAGT. Trimming removed 5 bases at V and 4 bases at J, with 20 bases between. The CDR3 length is 17 residues. CDR3 loop: CASSARPGQTFTGELFF. The CDR3 DNA is TGTGCCAGCAGTGCTAGACCGGGACAAACCTTCACCGGGGAGCTGTTTTTT.